Below, one TCR beta chain is given with its context. Its antigen remains unknown. The data are from a study of T cells after yellow fever vaccination. The wider study: SMART-Seq v4 Ultra Low Input prepared the low-cell-number fractions.

Study-level points and caveats: Post-booster samples contained most primary-vaccination clones (more than 95% CD4, roughly 88% CD8). Clonotypes shared by both compartments, CD4 and CD8, made up a small share. Contaminating bulk clonotypes could be abundant in FACS-sorted repertoires.

TCRdb redid the calling of the 5' RACE reads with MiXCR, one entry per CDR3 protein. The sample has some 350,000 distinct CDR3 sequences, 3% to 4.5% seen once. This CDR3 is 15 amino acids long. V shed 2 bases and J shed 4 bases, with 12 bases lying between them. Per germline, CDR1 KGHSH and CDR2 LQKENI. The sample was PBMCs, taken 5 days after the yellow fever booster vaccination. This TCR was recovered from a man aged 18 to 29 who received the YFV17D yellow fever vaccine. This rearrangement joins TRBV18 to TRBJ1-3; D might be TRBD1 (5 bases). CDR3 nucleotides: TGTGCCAGCTCACCATTCGATTCAGGGGGAAACACCATATATTTT. It translates to CASSPFDSGGNTIYF.